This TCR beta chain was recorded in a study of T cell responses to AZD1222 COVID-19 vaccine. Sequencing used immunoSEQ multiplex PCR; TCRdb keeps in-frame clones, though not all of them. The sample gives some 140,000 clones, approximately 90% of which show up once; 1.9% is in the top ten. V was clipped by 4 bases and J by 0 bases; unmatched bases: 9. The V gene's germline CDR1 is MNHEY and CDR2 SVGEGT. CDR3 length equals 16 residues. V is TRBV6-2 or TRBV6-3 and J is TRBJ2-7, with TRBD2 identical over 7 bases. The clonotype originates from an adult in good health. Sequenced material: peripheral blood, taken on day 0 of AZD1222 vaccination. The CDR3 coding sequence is TGTGCCAGCAGTTTTTTGCAGGGCGGGAGCTCCTACGAGCAGTACTTC. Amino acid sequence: CASSFLQGGSSYEQYF.